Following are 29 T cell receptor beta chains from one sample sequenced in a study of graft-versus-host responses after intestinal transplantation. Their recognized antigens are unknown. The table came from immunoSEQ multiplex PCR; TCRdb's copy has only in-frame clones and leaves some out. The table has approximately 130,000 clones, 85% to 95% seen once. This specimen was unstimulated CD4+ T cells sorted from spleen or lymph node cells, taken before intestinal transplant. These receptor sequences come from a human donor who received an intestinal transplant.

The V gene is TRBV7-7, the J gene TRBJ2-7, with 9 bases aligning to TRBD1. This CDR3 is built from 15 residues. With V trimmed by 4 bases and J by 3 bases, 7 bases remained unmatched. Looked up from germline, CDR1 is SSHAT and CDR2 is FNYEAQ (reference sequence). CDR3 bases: TGTGCCAGCAGCTACCGGGACAGGGAATTCTACGAGCAGTACTTC. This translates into CASSYRDREFYEQYF.

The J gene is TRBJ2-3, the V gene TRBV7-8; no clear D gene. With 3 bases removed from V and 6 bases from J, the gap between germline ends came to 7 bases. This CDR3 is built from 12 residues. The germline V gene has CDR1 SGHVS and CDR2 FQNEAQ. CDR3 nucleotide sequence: TGTGCCAGCAGCTTTTATGTGGATACGCAGTATTTT. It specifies CASSFYVDTQYF.

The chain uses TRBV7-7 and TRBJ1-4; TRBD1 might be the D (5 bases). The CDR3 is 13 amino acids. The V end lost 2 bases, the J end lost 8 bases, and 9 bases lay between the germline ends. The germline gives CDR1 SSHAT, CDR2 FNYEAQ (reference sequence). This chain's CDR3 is CASSLRQGEKLFF. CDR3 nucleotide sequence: TGTGCCAGCAGCTTACGCCAGGGAGAAAAACTGTTTTTT.

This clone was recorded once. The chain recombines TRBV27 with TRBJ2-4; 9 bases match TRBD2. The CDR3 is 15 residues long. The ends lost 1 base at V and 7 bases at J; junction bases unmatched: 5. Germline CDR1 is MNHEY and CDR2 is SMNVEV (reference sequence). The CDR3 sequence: CASSLWARGGNIQYF. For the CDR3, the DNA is TGTGCCAGCAGTTTATGGGCGCGGGGGGGCAACATTCAGTACTTC.

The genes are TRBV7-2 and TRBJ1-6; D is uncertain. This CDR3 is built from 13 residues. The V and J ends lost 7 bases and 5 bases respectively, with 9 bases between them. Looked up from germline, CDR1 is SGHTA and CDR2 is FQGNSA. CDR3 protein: CASTPSHNSPLHF. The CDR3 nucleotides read TGTGCCAGCACCCCAAGTCATAATTCACCCCTCCACTTT.

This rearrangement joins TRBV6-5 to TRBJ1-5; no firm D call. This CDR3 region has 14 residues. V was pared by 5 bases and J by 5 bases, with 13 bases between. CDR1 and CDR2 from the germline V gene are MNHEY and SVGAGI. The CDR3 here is CASSPEWVDQPQHF. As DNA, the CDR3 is TGTGCCAGCAGTCCAGAGTGGGTGGATCAGCCCCAGCATTTT.

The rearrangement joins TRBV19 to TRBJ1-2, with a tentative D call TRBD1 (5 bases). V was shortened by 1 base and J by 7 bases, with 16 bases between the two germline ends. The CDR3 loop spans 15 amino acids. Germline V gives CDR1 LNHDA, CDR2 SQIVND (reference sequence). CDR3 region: CASSIVVGGAGGYTF. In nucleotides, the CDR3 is TGTGCCAGTAGTATAGTGGTAGGCGGGGCAGGTGGCTACACCTTC.

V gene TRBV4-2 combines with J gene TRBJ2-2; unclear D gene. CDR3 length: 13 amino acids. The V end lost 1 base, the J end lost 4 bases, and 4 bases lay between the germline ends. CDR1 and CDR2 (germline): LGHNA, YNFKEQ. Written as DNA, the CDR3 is TGTGCCAGCAGCCAAGGGGTCACCGGGGAGCTGTTTTTT. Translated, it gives CASSQGVTGELFF.

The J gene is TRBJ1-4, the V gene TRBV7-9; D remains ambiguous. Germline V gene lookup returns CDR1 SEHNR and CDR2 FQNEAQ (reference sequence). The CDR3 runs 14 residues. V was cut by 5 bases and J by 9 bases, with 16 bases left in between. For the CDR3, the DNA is TGTGCCAGCAGCCGAAGGAAAGAGGCTCAAAAACTGTTTTTT. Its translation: CASSRRKEAQKLFF.

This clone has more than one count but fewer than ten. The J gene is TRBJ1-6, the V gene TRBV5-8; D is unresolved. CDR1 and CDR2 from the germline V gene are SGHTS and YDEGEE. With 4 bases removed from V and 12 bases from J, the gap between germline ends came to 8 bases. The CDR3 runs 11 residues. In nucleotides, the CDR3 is TGTGCCAGCAGCCCACTTGGACCCCTCCACTTT. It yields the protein CASSPLGPLHF.

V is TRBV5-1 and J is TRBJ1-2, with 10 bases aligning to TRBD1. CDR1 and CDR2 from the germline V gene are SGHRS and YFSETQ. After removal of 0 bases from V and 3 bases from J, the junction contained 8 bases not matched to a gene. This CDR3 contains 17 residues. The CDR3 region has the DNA TGCGCCAGCAGCTTGGAGGGACAGGGGAGGTTGTACTATGGCTACACCTTC. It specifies CASSLEGQGRLYYGYTF.

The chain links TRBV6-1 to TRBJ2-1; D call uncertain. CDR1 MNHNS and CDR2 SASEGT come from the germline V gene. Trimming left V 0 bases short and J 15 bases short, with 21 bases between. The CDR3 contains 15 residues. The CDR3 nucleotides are TGTGCCAGCAGTGAAGCGGGCCGGAGTTCCACAGTTTTGTTCTTC. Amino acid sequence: CASSEAGRSSTVLFF.

The DNA for the CDR3 is TGTGCCAGCAGCTCCCCAACCTCCTACGAGCAGTACTTC. Protein product: CASSSPTSYEQYF. V is TRBV5-4 and J is TRBJ2-7; D is unclear. The CDR3 is made up of 13 amino acids. The V end was cut by 3 bases, the J end by 0 bases, with 7 bases between. The germline V gene has CDR1 SGHNT and CDR2 YYREEE (reference sequence).

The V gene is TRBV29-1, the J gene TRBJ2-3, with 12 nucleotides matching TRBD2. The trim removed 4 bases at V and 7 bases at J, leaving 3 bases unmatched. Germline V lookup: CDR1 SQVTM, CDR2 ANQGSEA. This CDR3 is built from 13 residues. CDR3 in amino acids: CSVVGLAGYTQYF. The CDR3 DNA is TGCAGCGTTGTCGGACTAGCGGGATATACGCAGTATTTT.

The CDR3 coding sequence is TGTGCCAGCAGCCTCGGACATACTAACTATGGCTACACCTTC. This encodes CASSLGHTNYGYTF. The J gene is TRBJ1-2, the V gene TRBV6-5; possibly TRBD1 for D (5 bases). CDR3 length: 14 amino acids. The V end was cut by 6 bases, the J end by 0 bases, with 11 bases between. The germline V gene has CDR1 MNHEY and CDR2 SVGAGI.

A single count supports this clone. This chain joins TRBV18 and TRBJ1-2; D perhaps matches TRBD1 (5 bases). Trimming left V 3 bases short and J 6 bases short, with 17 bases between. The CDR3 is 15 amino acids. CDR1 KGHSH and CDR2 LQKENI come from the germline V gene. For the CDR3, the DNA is TGTGCCAGCTCACCTCCCGGGCAACGGGGCCATGGCTACACCTTC. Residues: CASSPPGQRGHGYTF.

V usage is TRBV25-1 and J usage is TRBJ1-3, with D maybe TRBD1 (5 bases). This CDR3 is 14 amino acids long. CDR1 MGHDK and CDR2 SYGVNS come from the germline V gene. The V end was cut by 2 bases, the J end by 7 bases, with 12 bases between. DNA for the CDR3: TGTGCCAGCAGTGAAAGGACGGGACGTAACACCATATATTTT. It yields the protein CASSERTGRNTIYF.

CDR3 sequence: CASTALRDPWLIDEQFF. CDR3 nucleotides: TGCGCCAGCACTGCCCTCCGGGACCCCTGGCTGATTGATGAGCAGTTCTTC. The chain uses TRBV10-2 and TRBJ2-1, with D possibly called TRBD1 or TRBD2 (5 bases each). This CDR3 contains 17 residues. Trimming removed 7 bases from V and 8 bases from J, with 27 bases in between. From germline, CDR1 is WSHSY and CDR2 SAAADI.

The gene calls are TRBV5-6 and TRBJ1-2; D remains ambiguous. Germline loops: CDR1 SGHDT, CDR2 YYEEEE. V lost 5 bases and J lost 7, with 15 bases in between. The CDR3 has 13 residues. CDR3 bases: TGTGCCAGCAGACCTGGGGTATTGGTTGGCTACACCTTC. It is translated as CASRPGVLVGYTF.

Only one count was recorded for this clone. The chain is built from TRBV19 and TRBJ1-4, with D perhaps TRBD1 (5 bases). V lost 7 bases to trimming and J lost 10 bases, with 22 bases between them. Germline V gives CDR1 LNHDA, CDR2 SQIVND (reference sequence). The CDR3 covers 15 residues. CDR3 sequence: CASTSQRVGDLKLFF. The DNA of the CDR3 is TGTGCCAGTACCTCACAAAGGGTTGGGGACTTAAAACTGTTTTTT. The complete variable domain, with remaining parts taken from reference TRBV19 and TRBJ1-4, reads DGGITQSPKYLFRKEGQNVTLSCEQNLNHDAMYWYRQDPGQGLRLIYYSQIVNDFQKGDIAEGYSVSREKKESFPLTVTSAQKNPTAFYLCASTSQRVGDLKLFFGSGTQLSVL.

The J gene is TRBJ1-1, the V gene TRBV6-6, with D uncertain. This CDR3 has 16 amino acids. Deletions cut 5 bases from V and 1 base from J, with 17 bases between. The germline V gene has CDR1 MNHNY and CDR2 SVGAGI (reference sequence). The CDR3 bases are TGTGCCAGCAGTCAAGACCGAGATCGATGGAACACTGAAGCTTTCTTT. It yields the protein CASSQDRDRWNTEAFF.

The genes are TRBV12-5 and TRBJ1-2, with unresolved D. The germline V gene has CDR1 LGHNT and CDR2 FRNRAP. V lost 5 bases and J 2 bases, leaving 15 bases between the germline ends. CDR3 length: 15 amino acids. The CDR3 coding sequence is TGTGCTAGTGGTCCTACTAACCCCTCGAACTATGGCTACACCTTC. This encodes CASGPTNPSNYGYTF.

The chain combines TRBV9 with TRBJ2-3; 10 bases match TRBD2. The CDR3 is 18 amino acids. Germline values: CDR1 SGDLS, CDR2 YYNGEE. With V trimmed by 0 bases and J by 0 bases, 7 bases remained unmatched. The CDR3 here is CASSVASGGPLSTDTQYF. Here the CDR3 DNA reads TGTGCCAGCAGCGTAGCTAGCGGGGGCCCCCTTAGCACAGATACGCAGTATTTT.

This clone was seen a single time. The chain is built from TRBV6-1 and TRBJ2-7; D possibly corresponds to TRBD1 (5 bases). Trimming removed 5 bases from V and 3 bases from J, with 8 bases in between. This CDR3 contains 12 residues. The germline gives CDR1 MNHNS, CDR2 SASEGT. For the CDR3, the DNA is TGTGCCAGCAGTTTTGACAGCTACGAGCAGTACTTC. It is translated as CASSFDSYEQYF.

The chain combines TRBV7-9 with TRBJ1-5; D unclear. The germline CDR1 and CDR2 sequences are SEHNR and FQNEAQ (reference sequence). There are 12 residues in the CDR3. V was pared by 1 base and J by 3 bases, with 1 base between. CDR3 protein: CASSLDNQPQHF. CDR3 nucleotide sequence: TGTGCCAGCAGCTTAGACAATCAGCCCCAGCATTTT.

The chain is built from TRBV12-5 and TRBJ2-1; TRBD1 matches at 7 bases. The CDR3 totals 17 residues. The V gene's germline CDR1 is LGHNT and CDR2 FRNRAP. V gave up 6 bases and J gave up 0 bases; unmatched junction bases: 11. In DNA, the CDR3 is TGTGCTAGTGGCATGCTCAAGACAGGGAGCTCCTACAATGAGCAGTTCTTC. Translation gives CASGMLKTGSSYNEQFF. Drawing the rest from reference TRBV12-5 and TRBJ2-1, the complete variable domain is DARVTQTPRHKVTEMGQEVTMRCQPILGHNTVFWYRQTMMQGLELLAYFRNRAPLDDSGMPKDRFSAEMPDATLATLKIQPSEPRDSAVYFCASGMLKTGSSYNEQFFGPGTRLTVL.

CDR3 residues: CASRDRQGAGSPLHF. The CDR3 coding sequence is TGTGCCAGCAGGGATAGACAGGGGGCCGGATCACCCCTCCACTTT. The chain links TRBV6-1 to TRBJ1-6; 10 bases are shared with TRBD1. The CDR3 length is 15 residues. V trimming: 6 bases; J trimming: 10 bases; junction bases outside the gene matches: 9. In germline, CDR1 is MNHNS, CDR2 SASEGT.

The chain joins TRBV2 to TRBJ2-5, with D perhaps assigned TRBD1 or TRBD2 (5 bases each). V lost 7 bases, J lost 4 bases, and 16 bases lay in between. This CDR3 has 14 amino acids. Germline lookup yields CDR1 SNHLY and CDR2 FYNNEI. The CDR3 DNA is TGTGCCAGCACCCTCTTACGGGGCGGAGAGACCCAGTACTTC. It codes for CASTLLRGGETQYF.

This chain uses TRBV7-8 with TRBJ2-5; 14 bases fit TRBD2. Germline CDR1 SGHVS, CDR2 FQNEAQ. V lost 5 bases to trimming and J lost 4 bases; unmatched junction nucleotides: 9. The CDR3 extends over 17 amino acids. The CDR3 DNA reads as TGTGCCAGCAGCGCGACTAGCGGGGGGGCCTTAGGAGAGACCCAGTACTTC. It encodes CASSATSGGALGETQYF.